A single sample is the source of the 29 T cell receptor beta chains below, sequenced in a study of blood T cell repertoires in COVID-19. Profiled with immunoSEQ multiplex PCR; TCRdb holds only in-frame clones, not every one. The sample holds 150,000 to 180,000 clones, 65% to 90% seen once. The specimen was peripheral blood. These TCRs come from a woman aged 60-75 years with COVID-19, enrolled during active disease.

V and J are TRBV28 and TRBJ2-7; 7 positions match TRBD2. The CDR3 has 14 residues. The V and J ends lost 4 bases and 5 bases, in that order; junction bases with no gene match: 8. Germline V gives CDR1 MDHEN, CDR2 SYDVKM. The CDR3 protein is CASSSGGRGDEQYF. Here the CDR3 DNA reads TGTGCCAGCAGTTCAGGCGGGAGAGGCGACGAGCAGTACTTC.

This rearrangement joins TRBV3-1 (or the pseudogene TRBV3-2) to TRBJ2-3; 7 bases line up with TRBD2. Trimming took 0 bases from V and 1 from J; bases not matched to a gene: 10. This CDR3 has 18 residues. In germline, CDR1 is LGHDT, CDR2 YNNKEL (reference sequence). This chain's CDR3 is CASSQEAVASGRTDTQYF. The CDR3, as DNA: TGTGCCAGCAGCCAAGAGGCGGTAGCTAGCGGACGCACAGATACGCAGTATTTT.

V gene TRBV5-5 combines with J gene TRBJ2-7; 14 bases map to TRBD2. The germline V gene has CDR1 SGHKS and CDR2 YYEKEE (reference sequence). Unmatched junction bases numbered 5, after V lost 6 bases and J lost 0 bases. The CDR3 is 16 amino acids. In DNA form, the CDR3 reads TGTGCCAGCACCCCGGGACTAGCGGGGGCCTCCTACGAGCAGTACGTC. It yields the protein CASTPGLAGASYEQYV.

This clone showed up just once. The chain couples TRBV6-5 to TRBJ2-7, with a weak D call TRBD1 (5 bases). There are 15 residues in the CDR3. Germline loops: CDR1 MNHEY, CDR2 SVGAGI. Trimming took off 4 bases at V and 6 bases at J, with 19 bases between the two ends. The CDR3 nucleotides are TGTGCCAGCAGTTCCGCGTGGCAGGGATGGGGCGAGCAGTACGTC. It yields the protein CASSSAWQGWGEQYV.

In its sample, this clone was seen once. The J gene is TRBJ2-6, the V gene TRBV18, with 7 nucleotides matching TRBD1. The V gene's germline CDR1 is KGHSH and CDR2 LQKENI. Trimming took 3 bases from V and 2 from J; bases not matched to a gene: 7. The CDR3 totals 17 residues. CDR3 coding DNA: TGTGCCAGCTCACCCTACCGAGACAGGGCTGGGGCCAACGTCCTGACTTTC. Amino acid sequence: CASSPYRDRAGANVLTF.

This clone is a singleton in its sample. The sample contains more than one DNA sequence encoding this CDR3. This chain connects TRBV19 to TRBJ1-2; TRBD1 might be the D (5 bases). The V gene lost 3 bases and the J gene lost 3 bases, with 11 bases spanning the gap. CDR3 size: 14 residues. CDR1 is LNHDA and CDR2 is SQIVND in the germline V gene (reference sequence). The CDR3: CASSIRQGDYGYTF. In nucleotides, the CDR3 is TGTGCCAGTAGTATTAGGCAAGGGGACTATGGCTACACCTTC.

In the case of this clone: The sample has other DNA sequences that encode this CDR3 too. The V and J genes are TRBV20-1 and TRBJ1-2; no clear D gene. The germline gives CDR1 DFQATT, CDR2 SNEGSKA (reference sequence). The CDR3 contains 11 residues. Deletions cut 0 bases from V and 4 bases from J, with 3 bases between. The CDR3 nucleotides read TGCAGTGCTAGAGACTTCTATGGCTACACCTTC. Amino acids: CSARDFYGYTF.

The CDR3 coding sequence is TGTGCCAGTTCCATTGGGGGACAACATAATGAAAAACTGTTTTTT. As protein: CASSIGGQHNEKLFF. This chain links TRBV19 with TRBJ1-4; possibly TRBD1 for D (6 bases). The CDR3 extends over 15 amino acids. CDR1 and CDR2 (germline): LNHDA, SQIVND (reference sequence). V was shortened by 8 bases and J by 4 bases, with 17 bases between the two germline ends.

This clone was counted once. The chain combines TRBV18 with TRBJ1-1; 10 positions agree with TRBD1. J gave up 6 bases and V 2 bases, and 12 bases lay outside the gene matches. The CDR3 has 17 amino acids. CDR1 and CDR2 (germline): KGHSH, LQKENI. CDR3 in amino acids: CASSPIPTLGQGAEAFF. CDR3 DNA: TGTGCCAGCTCACCAATCCCTACCCTAGGACAGGGGGCTGAAGCTTTCTTT.

The chain combines TRBV6-5 with TRBJ2-1; 7 bases match TRBD1. Germline assignment: CDR1 MNHEY and CDR2 SVGAGI. The CDR3 runs to 14 residues. V lost 3 bases to trimming and J lost 6 bases; unmatched junction nucleotides: 5. The CDR3 here is CASSYGHRGNEQFF. The CDR3 bases are TGTGCCAGCAGTTATGGACACAGGGGCAATGAGCAGTTCTTC.

This clone was detected only a few times. This chain links TRBV6-4 with TRBJ1-1; no firm D call. The germline V gene has CDR1 MRHNA and CDR2 SNTAGT. The CDR3 is made up of 13 amino acids. V was cut by 6 bases and J by 4 bases, with 12 bases left in between. The CDR3 DNA sequence: TGTGCCAGCAGCCGCGATTCGGGCACTGAAGCTTTCTTT. Its translation: CASSRDSGTEAFF.

The chain uses TRBV21-1 and TRBJ1-5; the table's D call of TRBD1 was not tested on the DNA. TRBV21-1 is tagged as a pseudogene. This CDR3 spans 12 amino acids. The CDR3 nucleotides are TGTGCCAGACGACAGTTTAATCAGCCCCAGCATTTT. It is translated as CARRQFNQPQHF.

The chain joins TRBV2 to TRBJ2-7; D possibly corresponds to TRBD2 (5 bases). CDR1 and CDR2 (germline): SNHLY, FYNNEI. V shed 3 bases and J shed 1 base, with 10 bases lying between them. CDR3 length: 14 residues. This CDR3 is CASSEGDSSYEQYF. In nucleotides, the CDR3 is TGTGCCAGCAGTGAGGGAGACTCTTCCTACGAGCAGTACTTC.

The chain carries TRBV7-2 and TRBJ2-2, with D tentatively TRBD1 (6 bases). Germline CDR1 and CDR2: SGHTA and FQGNSA. The CDR3 totals 16 residues. Trimming left V 3 bases short and J 0 bases short, with 11 bases between. The CDR3 spells CASSFTGTSNTGELFF. The CDR3 DNA reads as TGTGCCAGCAGCTTCACCGGGACATCGAACACCGGGGAGCTGTTTTTT.

The chain carries TRBV6-5 and TRBJ1-5; no reliable D call. The V gene lost 7 bases and the J gene lost 3 bases, with 16 bases spanning the gap. The CDR3 contains 15 residues. Germline V gene sequence: CDR1 MNHEY, CDR2 SVGAGI. CDR3 in amino acids: CASTKDSGSNQPQHF. CDR3 DNA sequence: TGTGCCAGCACTAAGGACTCTGGATCCAATCAGCCCCAGCATTTT.

With respect to this clone: This sample also contains other DNA sequences that code for the same CDR3. CDR3 sequence: CASSLVTGGGTGELFF. The CDR3 DNA reads as TGTGCCAGCAGCTTAGTCACAGGGGGCGGCACCGGGGAGCTGTTTTTT. The chain has TRBV11-2 and TRBJ2-2; TRBD1 matches 9 bases. The germline CDR1 and CDR2 sequences are SGHAT and FQNNGV. The CDR3 is made up of 16 amino acids. V was clipped by 1 base and J by 4 bases; unmatched bases: 4.

The rearrangement links TRBV19 to TRBJ1-1; D remains unclear. Trimming left V 6 bases short and J 0 bases short, with 8 bases between. The germline V gene encodes CDR1 LNHDA and CDR2 SQIVND (reference sequence). The CDR3 has 13 residues. CDR3 DNA: TGTGCCAGTAGCGACTCTCTGAACACTGAAGCTTTCTTT. Protein: CASSDSLNTEAFF.

V gene TRBV12-3 or TRBV12-4 combines with J gene TRBJ1-2; D gene unclear. Between the trimmed V and J ends, which lost 6 bases and 4 bases, there was a span of 9 bases. The CDR3 runs to 12 residues. Written as DNA, the CDR3 is TGTGCCAGCAGCATGCGTCTCTATGGCTACACCTTC. It translates to CASSMRLYGYTF.

The rearrangement joins TRBV11-3 to TRBJ2-5; maybe TRBD2 (5 bases). Germline assignment: CDR1 SGHNT and CDR2 YENEEA. V was clipped by 1 base and J by 5 bases, with 11 bases between them. The length of the CDR3 is 14 residues. The CDR3: CASSLVSGSETQYF. CDR3 DNA: TGTGCCAGCAGCTTAGTGTCGGGGTCGGAGACCCAGTACTTC.

This chain links TRBV5-1 with TRBJ1-1, with D perhaps TRBD1 (6 bases). Looked up from germline, CDR1 is SGHRS and CDR2 is YFSETQ. This CDR3 has 16 residues. The V and J ends lost 2 bases and 5 bases respectively, with 19 bases between them. CDR3 DNA sequence: TGCGCCAGCAGCTTCGTATCGGGACACAGGGTGACTGAAGCTTTCTTT. It yields the protein CASSFVSGHRVTEAFF.

J is TRBJ1-1 and V is TRBV7-2; 7 nucleotides agree with TRBD1. The length of the CDR3 is 13 residues. Unmatched junction bases numbered 6, after V lost 5 bases and J lost 6 bases. CDR1 and CDR2 (germline): SGHTA, FQGNSA. CDR3 loop: CASSPDRVAEAFF. The CDR3 coding sequence is TGTGCCAGCAGCCCCGACAGGGTTGCTGAAGCTTTCTTT.

This clone was counted a few times. CDR3 DNA: TGTGCCACCAGTGACCCCAGCCTGGGGGCGTCTCAGCCCCAGCATTTT. Its protein is CATSDPSLGASQPQHF. V and J are TRBV24-1 and TRBJ1-5; D is perhaps TRBD1 (6 bases). The CDR3 length is 16 residues. The ends were cut back, 4 bases at V and 6 bases at J, with 18 bases in the middle. Germline V lookup: CDR1 KGHDR, CDR2 SFDVKD.

CDR3 sequence: CASSQQGADYGYTF. DNA for the CDR3: TGCGCCAGCAGCCAGCAGGGGGCCGACTATGGCTACACCTTC. J is TRBJ1-2 and V is TRBV4-1, with 8 positions matching TRBD1. The CDR3 is 14 residues long. V was clipped by 3 bases and J by 3 bases; unmatched bases: 3. CDR1 MGHRA and CDR2 YSYEKL come from the germline V gene.

This chain uses TRBV15 with TRBJ1-1, with 11 bases matching TRBD1. Germline-derived CDR1 and CDR2 are LNHNV and YYDKDF (reference sequence). The CDR3 totals 17 residues. V was clipped by 2 bases and J by 0 bases; unmatched bases: 5. The CDR3 region is CATSRRTGGFMNTEAFF. The DNA for the CDR3 is TGTGCCACCAGCAGAAGGACAGGGGGCTTCATGAACACTGAAGCTTTCTTT.

This chain uses TRBV5-6 with TRBJ2-5, with D possibly matching TRBD2 (6 bases). Germline V gene lookup returns CDR1 SGHDT and CDR2 YYEEEE. The CDR3 consists of 14 residues. V lost 3 bases to trimming and J lost 4 bases, with 13 bases between them. CDR3 in amino acids: CASSSWGVVETQYF. CDR3 bases: TGTGCCAGCAGCTCGTGGGGGGTAGTAGAGACCCAGTACTTC.

The rearrangement links TRBV10-3 to TRBJ1-1; D is perhaps TRBD1 (6 bases). Germline assignment: CDR1 ENHRY and CDR2 SYGVKD. The V and J ends lost 3 bases and 11 bases respectively, with 13 bases between them. CDR3 size: 12 residues. This CDR3 reads CAISDLRGSAFF. DNA for the CDR3: TGTGCCATCAGTGATTTAAGGGGGTCGGCTTTCTTT.

The rearrangement links TRBV7-2 to TRBJ2-1; 11 nucleotides align to TRBD2. The CDR3 runs 15 residues. Germline-derived CDR1 and CDR2 are SGHTA and FQGNSA. The junction had 6 bases not matched to a gene; V was cut back by 6 bases and J by 5 bases. CDR3 nucleotide sequence: TGTGCCAGCAGAATAGCGGGAGGGCCGAACAATGAGCAGTTCTTC. This codes for CASRIAGGPNNEQFF.

V usage is TRBV4-2 and J usage is TRBJ1-5; D possibly corresponds to TRBD1 (5 bases). V dropped 1 base and J dropped 3 bases, with 7 bases sitting between them. CDR1 LGHNA and CDR2 YNFKEQ come from the germline V gene. The CDR3 covers 14 residues. The CDR3 DNA follows: TGTGCCAGCAGCCAAGCAGGGAACAATCAGCCCCAGCATTTT. Protein: CASSQAGNNQPQHF.

The chain links TRBV12-5 to TRBJ1-5; perhaps TRBD1 as D (6 bases). The CDR3 loop spans 16 amino acids. The germline gives CDR1 LGHNT, CDR2 FRNRAP. V dropped 0 bases and J dropped 0 bases, with 9 bases sitting between them. In DNA form, the CDR3 reads TGTGCTAGTGGTTTGGTACAGGGAACTAGCAATCAGCCCCAGCATTTT. Translated: CASGLVQGTSNQPQHF.